Following are 28 T cell receptor beta chains from one sample sequenced in a study of T cell clones after liver transplantation. Measured with immunoSEQ multiplex PCR; TCRdb has only the in-frame clones, and not every one. The table shows 55,000 to 80,000 clones, with 90% occurring only once. This sample comprised CD4+ T cells from blood, obtained before liver transplant. The source is a human donor who received a liver transplant.

The chain employs TRBV10-3 and TRBJ2-7; 7 nucleotides line up with TRBD1. The trim removed 4 bases at V and 1 base at J, leaving 1 base unmatched. Germline-derived CDR1 and CDR2 are ENHRY and SYGVKD. This CDR3 spans 13 amino acids. Here the CDR3 DNA reads TGTGCCATCAGTGCGGGACAGTCCTACGAGCAGTACTTC. It is translated as CAISAGQSYEQYF.

This chain connects TRBV6-1 to TRBJ2-7; D is uncertain. This CDR3 spans 14 amino acids. Germline V CDR1 and CDR2: MNHNS, SASEGT. The V gene lost 4 bases and the J gene lost 4 bases, with 14 bases spanning the gap. In DNA form, the CDR3 reads TGTGCCAGCAGTGTTCGTGCTCCCCGGTACGAGCAGTACTTC. This translates into CASSVRAPRYEQYF.

The V call is TRBV30, the J call TRBJ2-3, with D uncertain. Germline lookup yields CDR1 GTSNPN and CDR2 SVGIG (reference sequence). Deletions cut 2 bases from V and 8 bases from J, with 11 bases between. This CDR3 is 12 amino acids long. The CDR3 here is CAWSTRGRTQYF. In DNA form, the CDR3 reads TGTGCCTGGAGTACCCGTGGGCGTACGCAGTATTTT.

To note about this clone: Within the sample, other DNA sequences also encode this same CDR3. The V gene is TRBV28, the J gene TRBJ1-1; D call uncertain. The CDR3 is 11 amino acids. In germline, CDR1 is MDHEN, CDR2 SYDVKM. Trimming took 6 bases from V and 6 from J, leaving 8 bases between them. This chain's CDR3 is CASRGRPEAFF. CDR3 coding DNA: TGTGCCAGCAGAGGCCGGCCTGAAGCTTTCTTT.

This clone was seen only once. The chain links TRBV27 to TRBJ2-2; 7 nucleotides line up with TRBD2. Germline V gives CDR1 MNHEY, CDR2 SMNVEV (reference sequence). The CDR3 loop spans 17 amino acids. The ends lost 5 bases at V and 1 base at J; junction bases unmatched: 10. CDR3 amino acids: CASSSLIGTMNTGELFF. CDR3 nucleotides: TGTGCCAGCAGTAGTTTAATTGGGACTATGAACACCGGGGAGCTGTTTTTT.

The chain links TRBV2 to TRBJ2-1; no definite D call. CDR1 and CDR2 (germline): SNHLY, FYNNEI. The CDR3 extends over 12 amino acids. Deletions cut 6 bases from V and 8 bases from J, with 11 bases between. The CDR3 loop is CASSPEFDEQFF. The CDR3, as DNA: TGTGCCAGCAGCCCGGAGTTTGATGAGCAGTTCTTC.

This sequence joins TRBV28 and TRBJ1-4, with D maybe TRBD1 (5 bases). Germline CDR1 and CDR2: MDHEN and SYDVKM. V lost 5 bases to trimming and J lost 3 bases, with 16 bases between them. CDR3 length: 16 residues. In DNA, the CDR3 is TGTGCCAGCAGTCAACCCCCCGGGACGGCTAATGAAAAACTGTTTTTT. This translates into CASSQPPGTANEKLFF. Using reference TRBV28 and TRBJ1-4 for the parts outside the CDR3, the full variable domain is DVKVTQSSRYLVKRTGEKVFLECVQDMDHENMFWYRQDPGLGLRLIYFSYDVKMKEKGDIPEGYSVSREKKERFSLILESASTNQTSMYLCASSQPPGTANEKLFFGSGTQLSVL.

This rearrangement joins TRBV25-1 to TRBJ2-1; 8 positions agree with TRBD1. Looked up from germline, CDR1 is MGHDK and CDR2 is SYGVNS. The V and J ends lost 3 bases and 9 bases, in that order; junction bases with no gene match: 13. The CDR3 covers 16 residues. This chain's CDR3 is CASSDPDRGGMAEQFF. CDR3 sequence (DNA): TGTGCCAGCAGTGACCCTGACAGGGGAGGAATGGCTGAGCAGTTCTTC.

The chain couples TRBV6-6 to TRBJ1-3; D not resolved. Trimming left V 0 bases short and J 7 bases short, with 1 base between. This CDR3 spans 11 amino acids. Germline V gene lookup returns CDR1 MNHNY and CDR2 SVGAGI (reference sequence). The CDR3 nucleotides read TGTGCCAGCAGTTACTCGAACACCATATATTTT. It is translated as CASSYSNTIYF.

The chain links TRBV4-3 to TRBJ2-1; no clear D. The germline V gene encodes CDR1 LGHNA and CDR2 YSLEER. The CDR3 length is 12 residues. Trimming pared 0 bases from V and 8 bases from J, leaving 5 bases between. CDR3 bases: TGCGCCAGCAGCCAAGATTATCATGAGCAGTTCTTC. Protein product: CASSQDYHEQFF.

A note on this clone: One junction end does not reproduce the germline sequence, and a read error may be involved. The genes are TRBV2 and TRBJ2-3; a possible D gene is TRBD2 (5 bases). The germline V gene has CDR1 SNHLY and CDR2 FYNNEI. This CDR3 is 14 amino acids long. Written as DNA, the CDR3 is TGTGCCAGCAGTGAAGGGGCTAGCAAAGATACGCAGTATTTT. Its protein product is CASSEGASKDTQYF. The entire variable domain, with the rest obtained from reference TRBV2 and TRBJ2-3, is as follows: EPEVTQTPSHQVTQMGQEVILRCVPISNHLYFYWYRQILGQKVEFLVSFYNNEISEKSEIFDDQFSVERPDGSNFTLKIRSTKLEDSAMYFCASSEGASKDTQYFGPGTRLTVL.

V usage is TRBV10-3 and J usage is TRBJ2-3; D call uncertain. The CDR3 is made up of 11 amino acids. The germline gives CDR1 ENHRY, CDR2 SYGVKD. V dropped 8 bases and J dropped 3 bases, with 6 bases sitting between them. This CDR3 reads CAIQTTDTQYF. DNA for the CDR3: TGTGCCATCCAAACTACAGATACGCAGTATTTT.

This sequence joins TRBV4-3 and TRBJ2-2, with 12 nucleotides matching TRBD2. The CDR3 is made up of 17 amino acids. Germline-derived CDR1 and CDR2 are LGHNA and YSLEER. V lost 1 base and J lost 8; bases outside the gene matches: 8. This chain's CDR3 is CASSQVFLGTSGGELFF. The CDR3 DNA reads TGCGCCAGCAGCCAAGTTTTCCTGGGGACTAGCGGGGGGGAGCTGTTTTTT.

The J gene is TRBJ2-7, the V gene TRBV10-3; TRBD1 matches 8 bases. CDR3 length: 12 amino acids. Germline V gene lookup returns CDR1 ENHRY and CDR2 SYGVKD. V trimming: 11 bases; J trimming: 4 bases; junction bases outside the gene matches: 7. The CDR3 nucleotides read TGTGCCGGCGGGACAGGTTGGTACGAGCAGTACTTC. Its translation: CAGGTGWYEQYF.

The CDR3 DNA reads as TGTGCCAGCACAGGAGCCCGCCTCACCGGGGAGCTGTTTTTT. It codes for CASTGARLTGELFF. The V call is TRBV6-1, the J call TRBJ2-2; D is ambiguous. The V gene's germline CDR1 is MNHNS and CDR2 SASEGT. The ends were cut back, 7 bases at V and 4 bases at J, with 13 bases in the middle. The CDR3 is made up of 14 amino acids.

This sequence joins TRBV6-1 and TRBJ1-1; a weak D match, TRBD1 (6 bases). Looked up from germline, CDR1 is MNHNS and CDR2 is SASEGT. The CDR3 covers 14 residues. V lost 5 bases to trimming and J lost 0 bases, with 10 bases between them. For the CDR3, the DNA is TGTGCCAGCAGTCAACAGGGATTGAACACTGAAGCTTTCTTT. Translated, it gives CASSQQGLNTEAFF.

The chain is built from TRBV6-5 and TRBJ2-7; TRBD2 matches at 8 bases. The junction had 2 bases not matched to a gene; V was cut back by 3 bases and J by 1 base. This CDR3 spans 14 amino acids. The V gene's germline CDR1 is MNHEY and CDR2 SVGAGI. The CDR3 region is CASSYKRESYEQYF. The CDR3 nucleotides are TGTGCCAGCAGTTATAAGCGGGAGTCCTACGAGCAGTACTTC.

The chain recombines TRBV19 with TRBJ1-2; 10 positions agree with TRBD1. The V gene's germline CDR1 is LNHDA and CDR2 SQIVND (reference sequence). The trim removed 1 base at V and 6 bases at J, leaving 5 bases unmatched. This CDR3 region has 15 residues. CDR3 sequence reads: CASSIAEGQGNGYTF. The CDR3 bases are TGTGCCAGTAGTATAGCTGAGGGACAGGGGAATGGCTACACCTTC. The full variable domain, rest sourced from reference TRBV19 and TRBJ1-2, is DGGITQSPKYLFRKEGQNVTLSCEQNLNHDAMYWYRQDPGQGLRLIYYSQIVNDFQKGDIAEGYSVSREKKESFPLTVTSAQKNPTAFYLCASSIAEGQGNGYTFGSGTRLTVV.

The chain has TRBV2 and TRBJ1-4, with D perhaps TRBD1 (5 bases). The V gene lost 10 bases and the J gene lost 6 bases, with 18 bases spanning the gap. Per the germline V gene, CDR1 is SNHLY and CDR2 is FYNNEI. The CDR3 extends over 14 amino acids. CDR3 in amino acids: CATTQQGGYEKLFF. The CDR3 DNA reads as TGTGCCACGACTCAGCAGGGTGGTTATGAAAAACTGTTTTTT.

There are a few counts of this clone. The chain links TRBV5-6 to TRBJ1-2; D perhaps matches TRBD1 (5 bases). The CDR3 is 14 residues long. V dropped 0 bases and J dropped 8 bases, with 14 bases sitting between them. Germline CDR1 SGHDT, CDR2 YYEEEE. The CDR3 reads CASSLDRHPGGYTF. The CDR3 DNA sequence: TGTGCCAGCAGCTTGGACAGGCACCCAGGGGGCTACACCTTC.

The chain is built from TRBV5-1 and TRBJ2-2, with 8 bases matching TRBD2. The germline CDR1 and CDR2 sequences are SGHRS and YFSETQ. This CDR3 is 17 amino acids long. The junction had 12 bases not matched to a gene; V was cut back by 4 bases and J by 4 bases. The CDR3 sequence is CASSNRLPGLGTGELFF. As DNA, the CDR3 is TGCGCCAGCAGCAACAGACTCCCGGGACTAGGCACCGGGGAGCTGTTTTTT. Together with reference TRBV5-1 and TRBJ2-2, the CDR3 gives the full variable domain: KAGVTQTPRYLIKTRGQQVTLSCSPISGHRSVSWYQQTPGQGLQFLFEYFSETQRNKGNFPGRFSGRQFSNSRSEMNVSTLELGDSALYLCASSNRLPGLGTGELFFGEGSRLTVL.

The V call is TRBV7-9, the J call TRBJ2-3, with unresolved D. CDR1 SEHNR and CDR2 FQNEAQ come from the germline V gene (reference sequence). Trimming left V 3 bases short and J 5 bases short, with 6 bases between. This CDR3 region has 12 residues. CDR3 bases: TGTGCCAGCAGCTTTTCGGGAGATACGCAGTATTTT. It yields the protein CASSFSGDTQYF.

Notes on this clone: This sample includes further DNA sequences coding for the same CDR3. The chain combines TRBV5-1 with TRBJ2-5; 7 bases fit TRBD2. The CDR3 covers 14 residues. The V segment lost 1 base and the J segment 2 bases; nucleotides outside the gene matches: 2. The germline V gene has CDR1 SGHRS and CDR2 YFSETQ. The CDR3 loop is CASSLTSAQETQYF. The CDR3 bases are TGCGCCAGCAGCTTGACTAGCGCGCAAGAGACCCAGTACTTC.

This clone showed up just a few times. V usage is TRBV11-3 and J usage is TRBJ2-2; D is unresolved. The CDR3 contains 15 residues. V lost 3 bases to trimming and J lost 3 bases, with 11 bases between them. Germline CDR1 reads SGHNT; CDR2 reads YENEEA. The CDR3 spells CASSFSGGYTGELFF. CDR3 nucleotides: TGTGCCAGCAGCTTTTCCGGTGGTTACACCGGGGAGCTGTTTTTT. The full variable domain, completed using reference TRBV11-3 and TRBJ2-2, is EAGVVQSPRYKIIEKKQPVAFWCNPISGHNTLYWYLQNLGQGPELLIRYENEEAVDDSQLPKDRFSAERLKGVDSTLKIQPAELGDSAVYLCASSFSGGYTGELFFGEGSRLTVL.

The chain is built from TRBV19 and TRBJ2-3; 9 positions match TRBD1. Germline V gives CDR1 LNHDA, CDR2 SQIVND (reference sequence). With 1 base clipped from V and 6 bases from J, the junction kept 2 bases outside the gene matches. The CDR3 totals 14 residues. As DNA, the CDR3 is TGTGCCAGTAGTATAGGTGACAGGGGGGATACGCAGTATTTT. This gives the protein CASSIGDRGDTQYF.

The sample holds one count of this clone. The rearrangement uses TRBV27 and TRBJ2-7; TRBD1 or TRBD2 may be the D gene (5 bases each). The CDR3 runs 14 residues. The germline V gene encodes CDR1 MNHEY and CDR2 SMNVEV (reference sequence). The V end lost 2 bases, the J end lost 4 bases, and 12 bases lay between the germline ends. Here the CDR3 DNA reads TGTGCCAGCAGTTTAAGGGACCGTCAGTACGAGCAGTACTTC. It encodes CASSLRDRQYEQYF.

The CDR3 DNA reads TGTGCCACCCAGGGACAGGCTAATGAAAAACTGTTTTTT. Its protein is CATQGQANEKLFF. This chain links TRBV2 with TRBJ1-4, with 8 positions matching TRBD1. V dropped 10 bases and J dropped 3; count of bases not matched to a gene: 4. Looked up from germline, CDR1 is SNHLY and CDR2 is FYNNEI. CDR3 length equals 13 residues. Combining the CDR3 with reference TRBV2 and TRBJ1-4 gives the whole variable domain EPEVTQTPSHQVTQMGQEVILRCVPISNHLYFYWYRQILGQKVEFLVSFYNNEISEKSEIFDDQFSVERPDGSNFTLKIRSTKLEDSAMYFCATQGQANEKLFFGSGTQLSVL.

Here the CDR3 DNA reads TGTGCCAGCAGTCAACAGGGTTCGGATCAGCCCCAGCATTTT. As protein: CASSQQGSDQPQHF. V is TRBV2 and J is TRBJ1-5; D may be TRBD1 (6 bases). CDR3 length: 14 residues. The germline gives CDR1 SNHLY, CDR2 FYNNEI. V shed 5 bases and J shed 5 bases, with 13 bases lying between them.